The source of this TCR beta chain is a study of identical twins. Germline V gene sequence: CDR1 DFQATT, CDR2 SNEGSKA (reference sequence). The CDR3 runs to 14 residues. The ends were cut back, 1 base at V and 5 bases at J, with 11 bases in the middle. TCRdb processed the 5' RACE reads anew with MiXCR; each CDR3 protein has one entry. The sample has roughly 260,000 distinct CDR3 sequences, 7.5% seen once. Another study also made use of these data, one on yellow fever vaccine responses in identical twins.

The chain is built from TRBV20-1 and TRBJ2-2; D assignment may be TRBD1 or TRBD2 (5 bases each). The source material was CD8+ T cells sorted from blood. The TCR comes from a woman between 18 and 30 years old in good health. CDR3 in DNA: TGCAGTGCTAGAGCAGGGTCGGGGACCGGGGAGCTGTTTTTT. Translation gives CSARAGSGTGELFF.